Shown below are 5 T cell receptor beta chains from a single sample sequenced in a study of T cells in Graves' hyperthyroidism and ophthalmopathy (dated by TCRdb to about 2019). The library relied on multiplex PCR. The run used an Illumina HiSeq 2000. The TCR beta CDR3 regions were amplified from the RNA transcripts. The TCR CDR3 was subjected to a first round of RT-PCR using the HTBI primer set and the Qiagen OneStep RT-PCR kit. The raw public data were reprocessed by TCRdb itself: fastp quality trimming at Q25, MiXCR clonotype calling, in-frame beta chains only. Merged by CDR3 protein, the rows form single entries marked with the most common genes and DNA. The table for this sample lists about 300,000 distinct CDR3 sequences; less than 30% of them were counted only once. Of the sample, approximately 25% falls within the top ten clones. Sequencing was carried out using blood. The receptor source for this set is a man aged 35 to 55 with Graves' hyperthyroidism that later progressed to Graves' ophthalmopathy.

This clonotype was detected only a few times. A read error is likely, as this CDR3 ends without the conserved phenylalanine or tryptophan. The gene calls are TRBV27 and TRBJ1-2; a possible D gene is TRBD1 (5 bases). The CDR3 is 17 amino acids. Germline loops: CDR1 MNHEY, CDR2 SMNVEV (reference sequence). V shed 3 bases and J shed 7 bases, with 24 bases lying between them. DNA of the CDR3: TGTGCCAGCAGTTTTCGTGTTGCCGACAGACTAAAAGGTGGCTACACCCTC. It encodes CASSFRVADRLKGGYTL.

This clonotype was observed many times. The CDR3 reads CASSLGLAPTYEQYF. The CDR3 region has the DNA TGTGCCAGCAGCTTGGGACTAGCGCCTACCTACGAGCAGTACTTC. The V call is TRBV5-6, the J call TRBJ2-7; 8 bases agree with TRBD2. The CDR3 is 15 residues long. Per the germline V gene, CDR1 is SGHDT and CDR2 is YYEEEE. The ends lost 0 bases at V and 2 bases at J; junction bases unmatched: 4.

The CDR3 bases are TGTGCCTGGGGCGCTCTAGTGGAGACCCAGTACTTC. Protein sequence: CAWGALVETQYF. This chain connects TRBV30 to TRBJ2-5; unclear D gene. V lost 5 bases, J lost 5 bases, and 12 bases lay in between. This CDR3 contains 12 residues. CDR1 is GTSNPN and CDR2 is SVGIG in the germline V gene (reference sequence). The full variable domain, with the rest looked up from reference TRBV30 and TRBJ2-5, is SQTIHQWPATLVQPVGSPLSLECTVEGTSNPNLYWYRQAAGRGLQLLFYSVGIGQISSEVPQNLSASRPQDRQFILSSKKLLLSDSGFYLCAWGALVETQYFGPGTRLLVL.

This clonotype was found many times. The chain carries TRBV20-1 and TRBJ1-5; 9 bases line up with TRBD1. The ends lost 0 bases at V and 4 bases at J; junction bases unmatched: 7. CDR3 length: 16 amino acids. Per germline, CDR1 DFQATT and CDR2 SNEGSKA (reference sequence). CDR3 protein: CSARDEGQGGNQPQHF. DNA of the CDR3: TGCAGTGCTAGAGACGAGGGACAGGGAGGGAATCAGCCCCAGCATTTT.

The chain has TRBV7-9 and TRBJ2-3; D unclear. V lost 1 base, J lost 4 bases, and 6 bases lay in between. Germline V CDR1 and CDR2: SEHNR, FQNEAQ (reference sequence). The CDR3 extends over 13 amino acids. Here the CDR3 DNA reads TGTGCCAGCAGCTTAGGGACCCCAGATACGCAGTATTTT. Encoded protein: CASSLGTPDTQYF.